The table lists the clone carrying this TCR beta chain with a count of one. Researchers ran the PCR with 60 Vbeta and 13 Jbeta primers. The data were produced by immunoSEQ multiplex PCR, yet TCRdb's version contains in-frame clones alone and is incomplete. The sample holds 150,000 to 200,000 clones, nearly 80% seen once. The record originates from a study of cytomegalovirus exposure and HLA in healthy donors. Germline CDR1 and CDR2: SGHVS and FQNEAQ. J gave up 6 bases and V 3 bases, and 4 bases lay outside the gene matches. This CDR3 contains 14 residues. Sequencing was done on a sample of PBMCs. The clonotype originates from a woman between 40 and 50 years old in good health and CMV-seronegative. V is TRBV7-8 and J is TRBJ2-1; TRBD2 matches at 8 bases. The CDR3 loop is CASSFRGGVNEQFF. The CDR3 nucleotides read TGTGCCAGCAGCTTCCGGGGGGGGGTCAATGAGCAGTTCTTC. Based on the CDR3 plus reference TRBV7-8 and TRBJ2-1, the full variable domain is GAGVSQSPRYKVAKRGQDVALRCDPISGHVSLFWYQQALGQGPEFLTYFQNEAQLDKSGLPSDRFFAERPEGSVSTLKIQRTQQEDSAVYLCASSFRGGVNEQFFGPGTRLTVL.